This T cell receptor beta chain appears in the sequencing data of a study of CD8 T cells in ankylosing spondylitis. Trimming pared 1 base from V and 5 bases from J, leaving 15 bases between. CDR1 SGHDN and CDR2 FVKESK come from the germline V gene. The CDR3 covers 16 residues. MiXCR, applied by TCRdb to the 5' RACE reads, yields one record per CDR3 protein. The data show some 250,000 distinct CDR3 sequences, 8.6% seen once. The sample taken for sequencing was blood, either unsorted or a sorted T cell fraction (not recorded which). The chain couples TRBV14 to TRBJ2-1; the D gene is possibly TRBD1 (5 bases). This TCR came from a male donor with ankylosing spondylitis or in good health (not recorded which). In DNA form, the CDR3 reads TGTGCCAGCAGCCAAGGCACTCACAGGCCCCACAATGAGCAGTTCTTC. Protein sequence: CASSQGTHRPHNEQFF. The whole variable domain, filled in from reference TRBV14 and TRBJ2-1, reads EAGVTQFPSHSVIEKGQTVTLRCDPISGHDNLYWYRRVMGKEIKFLLHFVKESKQDESGMPNNRFLAERTGGTYSTLKVQPAELEDSGVYFCASSQGTHRPHNEQFFGPGTRLTVL.